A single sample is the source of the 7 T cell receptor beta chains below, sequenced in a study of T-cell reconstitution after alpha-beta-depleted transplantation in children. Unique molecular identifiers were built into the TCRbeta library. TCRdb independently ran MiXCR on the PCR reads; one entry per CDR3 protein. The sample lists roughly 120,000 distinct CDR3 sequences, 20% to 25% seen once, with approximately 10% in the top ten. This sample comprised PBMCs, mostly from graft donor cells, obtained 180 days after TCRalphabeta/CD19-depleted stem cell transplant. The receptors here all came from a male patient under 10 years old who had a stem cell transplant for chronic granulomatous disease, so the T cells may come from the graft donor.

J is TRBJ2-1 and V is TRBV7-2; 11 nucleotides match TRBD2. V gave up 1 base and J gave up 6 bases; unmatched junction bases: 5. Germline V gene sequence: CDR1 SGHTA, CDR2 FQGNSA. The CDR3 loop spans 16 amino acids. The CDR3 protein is CASSLEGLAVSNEQFF. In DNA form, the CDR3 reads TGTGCCAGCAGCTTAGAGGGACTAGCGGTCTCCAATGAGCAGTTCTTC.

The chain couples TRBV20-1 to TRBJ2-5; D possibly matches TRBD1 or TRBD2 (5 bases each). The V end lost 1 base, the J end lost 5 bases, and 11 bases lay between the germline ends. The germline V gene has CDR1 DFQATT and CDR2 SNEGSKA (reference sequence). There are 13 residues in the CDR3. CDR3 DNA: TGCAGTGCTAGAGTAGGCGAGGGGGAGACCCAGTACTTC. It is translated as CSARVGEGETQYF.

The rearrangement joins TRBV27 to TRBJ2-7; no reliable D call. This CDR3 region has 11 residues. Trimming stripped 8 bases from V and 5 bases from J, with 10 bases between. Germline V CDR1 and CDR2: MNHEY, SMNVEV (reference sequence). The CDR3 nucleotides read TGTGCCAGCGGCCCTTTTGACGAGCAGTACTTC. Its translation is CASGPFDEQYF.

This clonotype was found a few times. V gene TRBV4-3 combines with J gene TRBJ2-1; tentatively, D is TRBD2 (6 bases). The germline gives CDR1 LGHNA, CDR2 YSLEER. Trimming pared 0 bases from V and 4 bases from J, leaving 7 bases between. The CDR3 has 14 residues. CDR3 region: CASSQEGGYNEQFF. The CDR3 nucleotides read TGCGCCAGCAGCCAAGAGGGAGGATACAATGAGCAGTTCTTC.

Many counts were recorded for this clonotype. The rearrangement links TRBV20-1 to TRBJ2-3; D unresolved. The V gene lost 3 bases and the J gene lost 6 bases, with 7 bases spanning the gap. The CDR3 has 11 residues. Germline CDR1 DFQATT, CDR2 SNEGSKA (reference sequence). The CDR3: CSASRSDTQYF. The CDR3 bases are TGCAGTGCTAGCAGGAGTGATACGCAGTATTTT.

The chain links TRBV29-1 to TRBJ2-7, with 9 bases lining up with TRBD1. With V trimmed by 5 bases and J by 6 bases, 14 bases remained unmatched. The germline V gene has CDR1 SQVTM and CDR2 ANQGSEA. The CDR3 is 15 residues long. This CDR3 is CSVFRTGASGGEQYF. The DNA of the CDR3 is TGCAGCGTTTTTAGGACAGGGGCGTCAGGGGGCGAGCAGTACTTC.

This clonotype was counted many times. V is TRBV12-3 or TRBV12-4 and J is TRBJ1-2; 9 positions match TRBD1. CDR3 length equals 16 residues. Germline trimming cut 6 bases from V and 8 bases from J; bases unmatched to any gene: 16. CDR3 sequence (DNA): TGTGCCAGCAGCCGTTCCACAAAAACAGGGGGCGACGGCTACACCTTC. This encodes CASSRSTKTGGDGYTF.